This passage covers 20 T cell receptor beta chains from one sample sequenced in a study of early T cells in non-severe SARS-CoV-2 infection. TCRdb called the 5' RACE reads again in MiXCR, with one record for every CDR3 protein. The sample has roughly 24,000 distinct CDR3 sequences, around 3.3% seen once. The specimen sequenced was whole blood. Receptor source: an adult who was a healthcare worker with PCR-confirmed SARS-CoV-2 infection or an uninfected control (not recorded which).

By share of the sample, this clonotype is medium-sized. The V gene is TRBV20-1, the J gene TRBJ2-7; no definite D call. CDR3 size: 13 residues. Germline CDR1 reads DFQATT; CDR2 reads SNEGSKA (reference sequence). V lost 5 bases to trimming and J lost 2 bases, with 13 bases between them. The DNA for the CDR3 is TGCAGTGCTTCCTCCAGGCTGACCTACGAGCAGTACTTC. Translated, it gives CSASSRLTYEQYF.

In its sample, this clonotype was seen many times. The V call is TRBV6-2 or TRBV6-3, the J call TRBJ1-6; D remains ambiguous. Germline V CDR1 and CDR2: MNHEY, SVGEGT. V dropped 6 bases and J dropped 7 bases, with 16 bases sitting between them. The CDR3 covers 15 residues. The CDR3 nucleotides are TGTGCCAGCAGACCTCCCGCAGCCAGCAATTCACCCCTCCACTTT. Translated: CASRPPAASNSPLHF.

Many counts were recorded for this clonotype. The rearrangement links TRBV6-2 or TRBV6-3 to TRBJ2-2, with a possible D match to TRBD2 (6 bases). V was cut by 2 bases and J by 5 bases, with 18 bases left in between. Germline CDR1 MNHEY, CDR2 SVGEGT. The CDR3 length is 17 residues. CDR3: CASSYPPGSGITGELFF. CDR3 in DNA: TGTGCCAGCAGTTACCCCCCGGGTAGCGGAATTACCGGGGAGCTGTTTTTT.

This clonotype was recorded many times. The chain is built from TRBV7-9 and TRBJ1-5, with D hard to call. The V gene lost 5 bases and the J gene lost 0 bases, with 11 bases spanning the gap. Germline CDR1 reads SEHNR; CDR2 reads FQNEAQ (reference sequence). The CDR3 length is 15 residues. The CDR3: CASSRTEYSNQPQHF. The CDR3 DNA is TGTGCCAGCAGCAGGACGGAATATAGCAATCAGCCCCAGCATTTT.

The chain links TRBV5-1 to TRBJ1-1, with 9 bases lining up with TRBD1. CDR3 length: 12 amino acids. The J segment lost 7 bases and the V segment lost 5 bases, leaving 3 bases of the junction unmatched. Germline V gene lookup returns CDR1 SGHRS and CDR2 YFSETQ. CDR3 DNA: TGCGCCAGCAGACGGGACAGGGATGAAGCTTTCTTT. It yields the protein CASRRDRDEAFF.

This clonotype showed up many times. The chain uses TRBV7-9 and TRBJ1-2; D remains unclear. This CDR3 has 10 residues. Trimming stripped 2 bases from V and 6 bases from J, with 1 base between. Germline CDR1 and CDR2: SEHNR and FQNEAQ (reference sequence). CDR3 sequence: CASSLNGYTF. CDR3 DNA sequence: TGTGCCAGCAGCTTAAATGGCTACACCTTC.

This rearrangement joins TRBV14 to TRBJ2-6; 11 positions agree with TRBD2. V dropped 4 bases and J dropped 0; count of bases not matched to a gene: 14. Per germline, CDR1 SGHDN and CDR2 FVKESK. CDR3 length equals 21 residues. In DNA form, the CDR3 reads TGTGCCAGCAGCCCTATTGACCCTGGACTAGCGGGCTTCTCTGGGGCCAACGTCCTGACTTTC. It specifies CASSPIDPGLAGFSGANVLTF.

This clonotype was recorded many times. The V gene is TRBV9, the J gene TRBJ2-1, with TRBD1 matching over 9 bases. Per the germline V gene, CDR1 is SGDLS and CDR2 is YYNGEE. This CDR3 has 15 amino acids. V dropped 0 bases and J dropped 6; count of bases not matched to a gene: 4. As DNA, the CDR3 is TGTGCCAGCAGCGTAGCGGTGACAGGGGGCAATGAGCAGTTCTTC. This translates into CASSVAVTGGNEQFF.

This clonotype has ten or more counts. V and J are TRBV20-1 and TRBJ2-1; a possible D gene is TRBD1 (6 bases). Germline loops: CDR1 DFQATT, CDR2 SNEGSKA (reference sequence). CDR3 length: 15 amino acids. V was clipped by 6 bases and J by 7 bases, with 22 bases between them. For the CDR3, the DNA is TGCAGTGCGCCTGACAGGCAAGCCCTCGGGAATGAGCAGTTCTTC. Amino acid sequence: CSAPDRQALGNEQFF.

This clonotype was recorded many times. The J gene is TRBJ1-1, the V gene TRBV29-1; possibly TRBD1 for D (5 bases). CDR3 length: 16 residues. Per germline, CDR1 SQVTM and CDR2 ANQGSEA. V dropped 4 bases and J dropped 1 base, with 19 bases sitting between them. The CDR3 DNA reads as TGCAGCGTTGCAGGAGGGGTCGAGGGGCAGAACACTGAAGCTTTCTTT. This encodes CSVAGGVEGQNTEAFF.

This clonotype was found many times. At one end, the junction sequence differs from germline, possibly due to a read error. The V call is TRBV20-1, the J call TRBJ2-1; 8 positions match TRBD1. CDR3 length: 16 residues. The germline V gene encodes CDR1 DFQATT and CDR2 SNEGSKA (reference sequence). The CDR3 coding sequence is TGCAGTGCTAGAGATCCGAGGACAGGGTCCTCCAATGAGCAGTTCTTC. Protein product: CSARDPRTGSSNEQFF.

This clonotype was counted at least ten times. The V and J genes are TRBV18 and TRBJ2-7, with 12 bases lining up with TRBD1. The CDR3 consists of 15 residues. Germline loops: CDR1 KGHSH, CDR2 LQKENI. The V gene end was trimmed by 8 bases and the J gene end by 5 bases; junction bases not matched to a gene: 10. The CDR3: CASNRDRGRQDEQYF. Written as DNA, the CDR3 is TGTGCCAGCAACCGGGACAGGGGGCGGCAAGACGAGCAGTACTTC.

This clonotype was recorded at least ten times. This chain connects TRBV10-1 to TRBJ2-5; 8 bases map to TRBD1. The V gene end was trimmed by 2 bases and the J gene end by 5 bases; junction bases not matched to a gene: 7. CDR1 and CDR2 (germline): WNHNN, SYGVQD (reference sequence). This CDR3 spans 15 amino acids. The CDR3 reads CASSEMAGGVETQYF. For the CDR3, the DNA is TGCGCCAGCAGTGAGATGGCAGGGGGCGTGGAGACCCAGTACTTC.

This clonotype has a count of ten or more. DNA for the CDR3: TGTGCCAGCAGCTTGGGACGGCTGTATGGCTACACCTTC. It codes for CASSLGRLYGYTF. This chain uses TRBV11-2 with TRBJ1-2; TRBD1 might be the D (5 bases). Germline CDR1 SGHAT, CDR2 FQNNGV. Deletions cut 3 bases from V and 5 bases from J, with 10 bases between. The CDR3 spans 13 residues. The full variable domain, with the rest looked up from reference TRBV11-2 and TRBJ1-2, is EAGVAQSPRYKIIEKRQSVAFWCNPISGHATLYWYQQILGQGPKLLIQFQNNGVVDDSQLPKDRFSAERLKGVDSTLKIQPAKLEDSAVYLCASSLGRLYGYTFGSGTRLTVV.

This clonotype was counted many times. The gene calls are TRBV29-1 and TRBJ2-5, with 11 bases fitting TRBD2. This CDR3 has 14 residues. Germline CDR1 reads SQVTM; CDR2 reads ANQGSEA. The V gene end was trimmed by 3 bases and the J gene end by 5 bases; junction bases not matched to a gene: 5. The DNA of the CDR3 is TGCAGCGTTGACGGTAGCGGGGGGGCTGAGACCCAGTACTTC. The encoded protein is CSVDGSGGAETQYF.

This clonotype came up many times. The chain uses TRBV28 and TRBJ1-4; D uncertain. The CDR3 has 11 residues. Germline V gene lookup returns CDR1 MDHEN and CDR2 SYDVKM. The V end was cut by 3 bases, the J end by 12 bases, with 8 bases between. The CDR3 DNA sequence: TGTGCCAGCAGTTTTGGGTTACAACTGTTTTTT. Amino acid sequence: CASSFGLQLFF.

Judged by abundance, this clonotype is medium-sized (0.01 to 0.1%). CDR3 residues: CSARDRSKLGTYF. In DNA, the CDR3 is TGCAGTGCTAGAGACCGGTCAAAGTTGGGCACGTACTTC. The V call is TRBV20-1, the J call TRBJ2-7; D remains unclear. Germline-derived CDR1 and CDR2 are DFQATT and SNEGSKA (reference sequence). Trimming removed 0 bases at V and 12 bases at J, with 18 bases between. This CDR3 is built from 13 residues.

This clonotype was seen more than once but under ten times. V and J are TRBV3-1 and TRBJ2-3; D not certain. Germline loops: CDR1 LGHDT, CDR2 YNNKEL (reference sequence). This CDR3 has 13 amino acids. Trimming removed 3 bases at V and 1 base at J, with 5 bases between. The CDR3 DNA sequence: TGTGCCAGCAGCCATGAAGGCACAGATACGCAGTATTTT. The encoded protein is CASSHEGTDTQYF.

This clonotype was picked up many times. The chain joins TRBV7-2 to TRBJ2-1; maybe TRBD2 (5 bases). Germline V gene data show CDR1 as SGHTA and CDR2 as FQGNSA. The V end lost 10 bases, the J end lost 2 bases, and 18 bases lay between the germline ends. The CDR3 spans 15 residues. CDR3 in DNA: TGTGCCACTAAACTAAAGCGGTCTCCCTACAATGAGCAGTTCTTC. Translated, it gives CATKLKRSPYNEQFF.

This clonotype was found many times. V is TRBV5-1 and J is TRBJ2-7; D call uncertain. CDR1 and CDR2 from the germline V gene are SGHRS and YFSETQ. CDR3 length equals 13 residues. V lost 0 bases and J 3 bases, leaving 7 bases between the germline ends. In DNA form, the CDR3 reads TGCGCCAGCAGCTTGGGGCAGAGCTACGAGCAGTACTTC. This codes for CASSLGQSYEQYF.